This TCR beta chain is drawn from a study of blood T cell repertoires in COVID-19. Study in general: COVID-19 samples from acute and convalescent phases originated in the United States, Italy and Spain. In each case, the material was cDNA or gDNA derived from T cells, B-cell-depleted T cells, or PBMCs.

In the original processing: Amplification with reference gene primers provided the estimates of nucleated cell counts. The method was immunoSEQ multiplex PCR; TCRdb's version includes in-frame clones alone and lacks a portion of them. The V and J calls and clone size come from that table; D and trimming were worked out from the DNA. Of more than 13,000 clones in the sample, 85% to 90% are singletons; the top ten hold about 2.2%. J lost 3 bases, V lost 7 bases, and 14 bases had no gene match. Per germline, CDR1 LNHDA and CDR2 SQIVND (reference sequence). This CDR3 has 17 residues. Sequences were obtained from peripheral blood. The chain employs TRBV19 and TRBJ2-2; 7 nucleotides line up with TRBD1. The clonotype comes from a woman in her seventies in a cohort sampled during active or convalescent COVID-19. The CDR3 is CASNEVLGTVDTGELFF. The CDR3 nucleotides are TGTGCCAGTAACGAAGTCCTAGGGACAGTGGACACCGGGGAGCTGTTTTTT. Full variable domain (remainder filled in from reference TRBV19 and TRBJ2-2): DGGITQSPKYLFRKEGQNVTLSCEQNLNHDAMYWYRQDPGQGLRLIYYSQIVNDFQKGDIAEGYSVSREKKESFPLTVTSAQKNPTAFYLCASNEVLGTVDTGELFFGEGSRLTVL.